These T cell receptor beta chains were read from a single sample in a study of blood T cell repertoires in COVID-19. Clones were sequenced by immunoSEQ multiplex PCR, and TCRdb holds only the in-frame ones, with some missing. The sample records 100,000 to 150,000 clones, roughly three quarters being singletons. Source material: peripheral blood. The source of these receptors is a woman in her 70s with acute or convalescent COVID-19. Both conserved end residues are part of each CDR3. A D gene is named only where the DNA matches it firmly. Rows may omit the clone size; those that give it use once, few, many or a size class.

J	D	V	size	CDR3	DNA
TRBJ2-1	TRBD2	TRBV18	NA	CASSPTAGGSIQRNEQFF	TGTGCCAGCTCACCAACAGCGGGGGGATCGATACAGAGAAATGAGCAGTTCTTC
TRBJ2-3	TRBD2	TRBV6-4	NA	CASSLAGGGTDTQYF	TGTGCCAGCAGTCTGGCGGGAGGAGGCACAGATACGCAGTATTTT
TRBJ2-7	NA	TRBV9	NA	CASSVGSSGSYEQYF	TGTGCCAGCAGCGTAGGGAGTAGTGGGAGCTACGAGCAGTACTTC
TRBJ2-7	NA	TRBV10-3	few	CAISEGGHSYEQYF	TGTGCCATCAGTGAGGGGGGACACTCCTACGAGCAGTACTTC
TRBJ2-5	TRBD1	TRBV7-2	NA	CASSPVRWGNRGFQETQYF	TGTGCCAGCAGTCCAGTTAGATGGGGGAACAGGGGGTTCCAAGAGACCCAGTACTTC
TRBJ1-2	NA	TRBV18	NA	CASSPGSLTYGYTF	TGTGCCAGCTCACCAGGGAGCCTGACATATGGCTACACCTTC
TRBJ1-2	NA	TRBV10-3	NA	CAISGGDTGTNYGYTF	TGTGCCATCAGTGGTGGGGACACTGGAACTAACTATGGCTACACCTTC
TRBJ1-6	NA	TRBV9	NA	CASSVLADSPLHF	TGTGCCAGCAGCGTCCTCGCAGATTCACCCCTCCACTTT
TRBJ2-5	TRBD1	TRBV4-2	NA	CASSLDREGETQYF	TGTGCCAGCAGCCTGGACAGGGAAGGGGAGACCCAGTACTTC
TRBJ1-2	NA	TRBV11-2	NA	CASSGGVGSGYTF	TGTGCCAGCAGCGGAGGGGTGGGTTCTGGCTACACCTTC
TRBJ2-7	TRBD1	TRBV4-1	NA	CASSHEQGYEQYF	TGCGCCAGCAGCCATGAACAGGGGTACGAGCAGTACTTC
TRBJ2-3	TRBD2	TRBV9	NA	CASSVAGTRGTDTQYF	TGTGCCAGCAGCGTTGCCGGGACTAGGGGCACAGATACGCAGTATTTT
TRBJ2-2	TRBD1	TRBV5-6	few	CASRWGQYTGELFF	TGTGCCAGCAGATGGGGACAGTACACCGGGGAGCTGTTTTTT
TRBJ1-3	TRBD1	TRBV4-2	NA	CASSQLGQGAGNTIYF	TGTGCCAGCAGCCAACTTGGACAGGGCGCTGGAAACACCATATATTTT
TRBJ1-2	TRBD1	TRBV7-8	NA	CASSLTGLVGGYTF	TGTGCCAGCAGCTTGACAGGGTTGGTTGGAGGCTACACCTTC
TRBJ2-3	NA	TRBV5-1	NA	CASSLAVTDTQYF	TGCGCCAGCAGCTTGGCCGTAACAGATACGCAGTATTTT
TRBJ2-5	TRBD1	TRBV7-2	NA	CASSFGTGYLETQYF	TGTGCCAGTAGCTTCGGGACAGGGTATCTAGAGACCCAGTACTTC
TRBJ2-3	TRBD2	TRBV29-1	NA	CSVQTSGTTDTQYF	TGCAGCGTTCAGACTAGCGGGACCACAGATACGCAGTATTTT
TRBJ1-1	TRBD1	TRBV5-4	NA	CASSATGGTEAFF	TGTGCCAGCAGCGCGACAGGGGGCACTGAAGCTTTCTTT
TRBJ1-5	NA	TRBV6-6	few	CASSPGTQVLYSNQPQHF	TGTGCCAGCAGTCCCGGGACACAAGTACTTTATAGCAATCAGCCCCAGCATTTT
TRBJ2-2	NA	TRBV27	NA	CASSSDRSPGELFF	TGTGCCAGCAGTTCCGACAGGTCTCCCGGGGAGCTGTTTTTT
TRBJ2-3	NA	TRBV3-1/TRBV3-2	NA	CASSQRGGSATDTQYF	TGTGCCAGCAGCCAACGCGGGGGCTCCGCCACAGATACGCAGTATTTT
TRBJ2-2	TRBD1	TRBV19	NA	CASSTGQGVTGELFF	TGTGCCAGTAGTACGGGACAGGGAGTGACCGGGGAGCTGTTTTTT
TRBJ2-3	NA	TRBV5-1	NA	CASSLGTRADTQYF	TGCGCCAGCAGCTTAGGGACACGGGCAGATACGCAGTATTTT
TRBJ2-5	NA	TRBV12-3/TRBV12-4	NA	CASRSYLSETQYF	TGTGCCAGCAGGAGTTACCTTTCTGAGACCCAGTACTTC
TRBJ2-1	NA	TRBV21-1	NA	CASSTKSRPGQGESSYNEQFF	TGTGCCAGCAGCACCAAGTCAAGGCCGGGACAGGGTGAAAGCTCCTACAATGAGCAGTTCTTC